This T cell receptor (beta chain) stems from a study of cytomegalovirus exposure and HLA in healthy donors. Germline V gene lookup returns CDR1 MNHEY and CDR2 SMNVEV (reference sequence). The CDR3 is 14 residues long. Trimming cost V 3 bases and J 4 bases; bases outside gene matches: 6. Primers for the PCR totalled 60 Vbeta and 13 Jbeta. Generated by immunoSEQ multiplex PCR, the TCRdb table keeps only in-frame clones and is missing some. The sample gives 150,000 or so clones, 73% of which show up once; roughly 1.7% is in the top ten. Comment on this clone: What it binds is unknown.

Study results and caveats: Reportedly, diagnosis of cytomegalovirus status by the classifier showed high specificity and sensitivity.

Sequences were obtained from PBMCs. The J gene is TRBJ2-7, the V gene TRBV27, with 7 bases that match TRBD2. The sequence derives from a woman in her late teens or twenties in good health and CMV-seronegative. The CDR3 coding sequence is TGTGCCAGCAGTTTGGGGGGGTACAGTTACGAGCAGTACTTC. Amino acid sequence: CASSLGGYSYEQYF.